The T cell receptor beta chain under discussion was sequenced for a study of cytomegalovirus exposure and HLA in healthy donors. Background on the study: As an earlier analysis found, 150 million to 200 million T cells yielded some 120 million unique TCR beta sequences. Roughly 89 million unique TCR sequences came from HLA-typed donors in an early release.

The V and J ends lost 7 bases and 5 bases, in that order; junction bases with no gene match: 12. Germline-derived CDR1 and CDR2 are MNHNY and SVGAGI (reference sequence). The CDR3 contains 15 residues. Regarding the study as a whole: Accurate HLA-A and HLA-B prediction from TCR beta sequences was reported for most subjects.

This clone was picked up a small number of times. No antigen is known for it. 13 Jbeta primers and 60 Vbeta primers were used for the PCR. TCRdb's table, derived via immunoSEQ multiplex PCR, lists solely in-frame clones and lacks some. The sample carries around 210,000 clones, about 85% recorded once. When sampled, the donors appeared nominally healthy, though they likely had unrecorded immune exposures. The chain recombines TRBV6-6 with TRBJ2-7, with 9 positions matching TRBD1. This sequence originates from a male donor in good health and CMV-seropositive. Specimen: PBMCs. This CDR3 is CASIYSGTGTHEQYF. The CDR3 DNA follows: TGTGCCAGCATATACTCCGGGACAGGGACCCACGAGCAGTACTTC.